The entry below gives a single T cell receptor (beta chain) sequence along with its context. What it recognizes is unknown. This specimen belongs to a study of cytomegalovirus exposure and HLA in healthy donors. Overall study: Approximately 170 million T cells yielded some 120 million unique TCR beta sequences in earlier analysis.

General study results and limits: Accurate prediction of HLA-A and HLA-B alleles (for most subjects) was reportedly achieved from TCR beta sequences. In a later analysis, HLA-associated beta chains showed higher expansion and lower generation probabilities than comparable chains. The listing of fewer than 200 TCR beta chains classed them as cytomegalovirus-associated.

The study ran its PCR with 60 Vbeta and 13 Jbeta primers. Assay: immunoSEQ multiplex PCR; the TCRdb copy retains only in-frame clones and omits some. The sample has around 90,000 clones; 70% to 80% are singletons. This TCR came from a man between 25 and 39 years old in good health and CMV-seronegative. Sequenced: PBMCs.

CDR3: CAISAASATQDTQYF. CDR3 coding DNA: TGTGCCATCAGTGCGGCTAGCGCTACCCAAGATACGCAGTATTTT. This chain connects TRBV10-3 to TRBJ2-3; tentatively, D is TRBD2 (6 bases). The germline gives CDR1 ENHRY, CDR2 SYGVKD. The CDR3 runs to 15 residues. V dropped 4 bases and J dropped 5 bases, with 16 bases sitting between them.